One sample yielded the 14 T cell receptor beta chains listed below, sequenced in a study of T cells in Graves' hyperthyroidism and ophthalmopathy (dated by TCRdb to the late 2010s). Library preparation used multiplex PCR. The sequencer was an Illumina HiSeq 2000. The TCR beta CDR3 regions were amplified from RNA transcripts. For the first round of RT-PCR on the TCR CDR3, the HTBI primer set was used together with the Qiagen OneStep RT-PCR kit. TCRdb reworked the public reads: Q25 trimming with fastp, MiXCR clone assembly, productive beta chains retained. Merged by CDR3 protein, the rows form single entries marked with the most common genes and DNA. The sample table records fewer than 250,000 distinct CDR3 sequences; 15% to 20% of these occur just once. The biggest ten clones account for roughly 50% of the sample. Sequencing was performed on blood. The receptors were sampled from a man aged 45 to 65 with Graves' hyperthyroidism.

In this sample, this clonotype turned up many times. Here the CDR3 DNA reads TGTGCCAGCTTCCGCTCGGCCTGGGGGGAAATAGATACGCAGTATTTT. Translation: CASFRSAWGEIDTQYF. The rearrangement joins TRBV6-1 to TRBJ2-3, with D perhaps TRBD2 (6 bases). V was clipped by 8 bases and J by 5 bases, with 23 bases between them. The CDR3 contains 16 residues. From germline, CDR1 is MNHNS and CDR2 SASEGT.

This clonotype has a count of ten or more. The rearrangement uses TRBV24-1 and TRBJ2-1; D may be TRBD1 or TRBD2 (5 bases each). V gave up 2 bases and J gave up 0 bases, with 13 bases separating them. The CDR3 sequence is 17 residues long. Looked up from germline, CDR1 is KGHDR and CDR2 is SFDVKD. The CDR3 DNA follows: TGTGCCACCAGTGATTCCCCGGGACCCATCTCCTACAATGAGCAGTTCTTC. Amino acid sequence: CATSDSPGPISYNEQFF.

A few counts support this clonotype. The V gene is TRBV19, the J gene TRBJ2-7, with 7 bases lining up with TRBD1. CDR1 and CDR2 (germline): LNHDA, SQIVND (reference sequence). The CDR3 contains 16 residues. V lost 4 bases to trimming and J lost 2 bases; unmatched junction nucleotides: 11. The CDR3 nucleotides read TGTGCCAGTAGTACACTCCCCGGGACAGCTACCTACGAGCAGTACTTC. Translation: CASSTLPGTATYEQYF.

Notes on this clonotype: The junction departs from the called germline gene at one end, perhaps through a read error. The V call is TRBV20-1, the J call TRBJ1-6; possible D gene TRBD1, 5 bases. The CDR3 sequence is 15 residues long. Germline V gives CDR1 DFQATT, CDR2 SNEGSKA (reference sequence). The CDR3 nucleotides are TGCAGCGCTAGAAGTGGAGACAGCAATAATTCACCCCTCCACTTT. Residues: CSARSGDSNNSPLHF.

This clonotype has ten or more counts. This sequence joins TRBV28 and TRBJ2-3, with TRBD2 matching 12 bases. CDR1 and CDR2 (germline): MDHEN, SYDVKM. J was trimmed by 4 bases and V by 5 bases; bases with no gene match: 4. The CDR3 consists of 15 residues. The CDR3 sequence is CASSETSGRADTQYF. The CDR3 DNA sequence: TGTGCCAGCAGTGAGACTAGCGGGAGAGCAGATACGCAGTATTTT.

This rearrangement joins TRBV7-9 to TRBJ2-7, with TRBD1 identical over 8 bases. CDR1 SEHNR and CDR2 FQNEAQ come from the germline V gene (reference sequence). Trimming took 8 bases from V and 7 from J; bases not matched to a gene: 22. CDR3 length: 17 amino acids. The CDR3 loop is CASSGSGQGRGFREQYF. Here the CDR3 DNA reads TGTGCCAGCTCCGGGTCCGGACAGGGAAGGGGGTTTCGAGAGCAGTACTTC.

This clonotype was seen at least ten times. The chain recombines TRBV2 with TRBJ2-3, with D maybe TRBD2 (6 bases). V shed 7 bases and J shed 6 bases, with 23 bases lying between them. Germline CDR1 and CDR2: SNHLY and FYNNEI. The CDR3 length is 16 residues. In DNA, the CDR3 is TGTGCCAGCACCCATACCCCGGGGGTAAGGGCTGATACGCAGTATTTT. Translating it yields CASTHTPGVRADTQYF.

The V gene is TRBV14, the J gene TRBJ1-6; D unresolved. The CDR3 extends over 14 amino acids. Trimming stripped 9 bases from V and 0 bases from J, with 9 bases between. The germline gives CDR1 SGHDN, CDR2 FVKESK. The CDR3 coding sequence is TGTGCCAGGCTGGGAAGCTCCTATAATTCACCCCTCCACTTT. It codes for CARLGSSYNSPLHF.

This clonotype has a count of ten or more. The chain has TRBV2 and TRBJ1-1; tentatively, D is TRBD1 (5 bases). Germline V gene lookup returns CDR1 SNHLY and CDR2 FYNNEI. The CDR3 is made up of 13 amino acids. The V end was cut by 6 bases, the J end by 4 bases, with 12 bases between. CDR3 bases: TGTGCCAGCAGGCTCAGGGAGGGCACTGAAGCTTTCTTT. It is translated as CASRLREGTEAFF.

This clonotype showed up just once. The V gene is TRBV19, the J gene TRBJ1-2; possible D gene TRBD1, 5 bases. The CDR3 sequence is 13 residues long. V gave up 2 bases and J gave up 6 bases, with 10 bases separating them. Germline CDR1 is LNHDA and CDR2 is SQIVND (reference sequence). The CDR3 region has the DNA TGTGCCAGTAGTATAATTTGGGGCGATGGCTACACCTTC. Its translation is CASSIIWGDGYTF.

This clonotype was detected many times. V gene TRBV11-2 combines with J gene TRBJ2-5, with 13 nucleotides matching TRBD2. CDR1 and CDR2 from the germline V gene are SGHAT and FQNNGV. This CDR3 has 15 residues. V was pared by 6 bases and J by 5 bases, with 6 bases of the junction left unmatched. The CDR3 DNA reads TGTGCCAGCAGTTCACTAGCGGGAGGGCTGGAGACCCAGTACTTC. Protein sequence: CASSSLAGGLETQYF.

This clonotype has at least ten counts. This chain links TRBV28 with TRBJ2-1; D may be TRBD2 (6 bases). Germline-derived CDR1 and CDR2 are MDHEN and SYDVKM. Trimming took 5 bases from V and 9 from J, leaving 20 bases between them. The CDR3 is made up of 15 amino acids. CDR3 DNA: TGTGCCAGCAGTCCCAGAGGTTGGCGGGAAAGTGAGCAGTTCTTC. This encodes CASSPRGWRESEQFF.

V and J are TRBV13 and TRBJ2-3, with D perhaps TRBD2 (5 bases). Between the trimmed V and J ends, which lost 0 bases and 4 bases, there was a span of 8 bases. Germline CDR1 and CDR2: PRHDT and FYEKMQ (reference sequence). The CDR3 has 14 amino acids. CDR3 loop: CASSLGQRSDTQYF. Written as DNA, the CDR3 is TGTGCCAGCAGCTTAGGGCAGCGGTCAGATACGCAGTATTTT.

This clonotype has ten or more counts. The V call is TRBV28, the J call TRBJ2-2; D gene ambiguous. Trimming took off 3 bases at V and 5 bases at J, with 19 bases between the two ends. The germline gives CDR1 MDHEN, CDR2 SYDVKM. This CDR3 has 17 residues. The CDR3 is CASSFLPGPVTTGELFF. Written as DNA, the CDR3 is TGTGCCAGCAGTTTCTTACCAGGACCGGTTACAACCGGGGAGCTGTTTTTT.